This T cell receptor (beta chain) emerged from a study of OX40 agonist ivuxolimab in advanced cancers. As for the study in general: A male proportion of 82.7% was recorded, with mean age roughly 60 years and range 23 to 79.

Assay: immunoSEQ multiplex PCR; the TCRdb copy retains only in-frame clones and omits some. The sample consists of 50,000 to 65,000 clones, 87% of them appearing once. Broader study findings: Partly responding patients at 0.1-3.0 mg/kg showed some of the smallest clonal expansion. At doses 0.1 to 3.0 mg/kg, CD4+ and CD8+ clones expanded. Antigens targeted by the expanded peripheral T cells were not determined.

Trimming took off 3 bases at V and 0 bases at J, with 11 bases between the two ends. Germline-derived CDR1 and CDR2 are SEHNR and FQNEAQ (reference sequence). The CDR3 sequence is 15 residues long. Of note for this clone: The antigen is unknown.

This rearrangement joins TRBV7-9 to TRBJ2-5; maybe TRBD1 (5 bases). The receptor was derived from an adult with an advanced solid tumor such as melanoma, head and neck, liver or kidney cancer. Here the sequenced sample was CD4+ or CD8+ T cells sorted from blood, taken in a trial of the OX40 agonist ivuxolimab. The CDR3 bases are TGTGCCAGCAGCTTTGGAAGACAGAACCAAGAGACCCAGTACTTC. Residues: CASSFGRQNQETQYF.